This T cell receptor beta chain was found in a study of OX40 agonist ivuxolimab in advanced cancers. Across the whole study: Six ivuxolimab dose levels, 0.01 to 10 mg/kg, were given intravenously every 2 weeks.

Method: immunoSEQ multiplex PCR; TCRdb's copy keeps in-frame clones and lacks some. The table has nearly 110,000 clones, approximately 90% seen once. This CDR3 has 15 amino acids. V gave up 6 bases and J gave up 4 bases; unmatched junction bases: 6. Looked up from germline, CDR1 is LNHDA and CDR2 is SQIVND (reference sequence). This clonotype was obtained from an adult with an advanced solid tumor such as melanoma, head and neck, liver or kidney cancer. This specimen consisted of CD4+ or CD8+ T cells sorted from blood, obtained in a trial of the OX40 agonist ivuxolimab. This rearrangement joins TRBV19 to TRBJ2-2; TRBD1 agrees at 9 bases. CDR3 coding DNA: TGTGCCAGTAGGGGACAGGGACGGGTCACCGGGGAGCTGTTTTTT. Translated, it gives CASRGQGRVTGELFF.